A selection of T cell receptor beta chains follows, all from one sample in a study of cytomegalovirus exposure and HLA in healthy donors. The assay was immunoSEQ multiplex PCR, and TCRdb's table has in-frame clones only and misses some. The data show 95,000 to 100,000 clones, with less than 80% seen just once and approximately 2% held by the top ten. The source material was PBMCs. Receptors originate from a man between 40 and 49 years old in good health and CMV-seronegative. The CDR3 runs from the conserved cysteine through the conserved F or W. Fields, in order: J gene, V gene, D gene, clone size, CDR3 protein. A D gene is named only where the DNA matches it firmly. Only some rows state a clone size, as once, few, many or a class for expanded clones.

j_call: TRBJ2-1; v_call: TRBV25-1; d_call: TRBD2; clone_size: NA; cdr3_aa: CASSKSSGREQFF
j_call: TRBJ1-1; v_call: TRBV6-1; d_call: NA; clone_size: few; cdr3_aa: CASRIQGEGTEAFF
j_call: TRBJ1-5; v_call: TRBV28; d_call: NA; clone_size: NA; cdr3_aa: CASSSQVGAQPQHF
j_call: TRBJ2-7; v_call: TRBV15; d_call: NA; clone_size: NA; cdr3_aa: CATSRDTSGVRGEQYF
j_call: TRBJ2-3; v_call: TRBV5-1; d_call: NA; clone_size: once; cdr3_aa: CASSYDRHTDTQYF
j_call: TRBJ1-3; v_call: TRBV28; d_call: NA; clone_size: NA; cdr3_aa: CASKGGTAGNTIYF
j_call: TRBJ1-4; v_call: TRBV4-3; d_call: TRBD1; clone_size: NA; cdr3_aa: CASSQGLGQEEKLFF
j_call: TRBJ2-5; v_call: TRBV19; d_call: NA; clone_size: NA; cdr3_aa: CATSGGRGGLTETQYF
j_call: TRBJ1-2; v_call: TRBV7-2; d_call: NA; clone_size: NA; cdr3_aa: CASSLAGGVAGYTF
j_call: NA; v_call: TRBV6-5; d_call: NA; clone_size: NA; cdr3_aa: CASSYRESSYEQYF
j_call: TRBJ2-1; v_call: TRBV7-2; d_call: NA; clone_size: NA; cdr3_aa: CASSPKGQYNEQFF
j_call: TRBJ2-7; v_call: TRBV4-2; d_call: TRBD1; clone_size: once; cdr3_aa: CASSQGAGGLAEQYF
j_call: TRBJ2-5; v_call: TRBV28; d_call: NA; clone_size: NA; cdr3_aa: CASSVQETQYF
j_call: TRBJ2-5; v_call: TRBV10-3; d_call: NA; clone_size: NA; cdr3_aa: CAHQSRLQETQYF
j_call: TRBJ1-2; v_call: TRBV7-9; d_call: NA; clone_size: NA; cdr3_aa: CATLPIGTTYGYTF
j_call: TRBJ2-7; v_call: TRBV5-1; d_call: NA; clone_size: NA; cdr3_aa: CASSLTPLASSYEQYF
j_call: TRBJ2-3; v_call: TRBV7-7; d_call: TRBD2; clone_size: NA; cdr3_aa: CASSSLAGGSDTQYF
j_call: TRBJ1-3; v_call: TRBV5-1; d_call: TRBD1; clone_size: NA; cdr3_aa: CASSTRTGTAGNTIYF
j_call: TRBJ1-6; v_call: TRBV5-1; d_call: TRBD1; clone_size: NA; cdr3_aa: CASSLGQGRTLHF
j_call: TRBJ2-3; v_call: TRBV6-1; d_call: NA; clone_size: NA; cdr3_aa: CASSETPGGLGTDTQYF
j_call: TRBJ1-2; v_call: TRBV2; d_call: TRBD1; clone_size: NA; cdr3_aa: CASTPGQGFGYTF
j_call: TRBJ2-1; v_call: TRBV6-5; d_call: NA; clone_size: few; cdr3_aa: CASSRDHNEQFF
j_call: TRBJ1-5; v_call: TRBV6-1; d_call: NA; clone_size: NA; cdr3_aa: CASSDQYSNQPQHF
j_call: TRBJ1-1; v_call: TRBV7-6; d_call: NA; clone_size: NA; cdr3_aa: CASSQYDIPDTEAFF
j_call: TRBJ1-1; v_call: TRBV19; d_call: NA; clone_size: once; cdr3_aa: CASSIYGPGWEAFF
j_call: TRBJ1-1; v_call: TRBV14; d_call: NA; clone_size: NA; cdr3_aa: CASSHGGANTEAFF
j_call: TRBJ1-1; v_call: TRBV29-1; d_call: TRBD1; clone_size: few; cdr3_aa: CSGRTGGQKPNTEAFF
j_call: TRBJ2-6; v_call: TRBV29-1; d_call: NA; clone_size: NA; cdr3_aa: CSVQISGANVLTF
j_call: TRBJ2-2; v_call: TRBV18; d_call: NA; clone_size: NA; cdr3_aa: CASSPSRGDTGELFF
j_call: TRBJ2-7; v_call: TRBV7-6; d_call: TRBD1; clone_size: NA; cdr3_aa: CASSFGTGGAPGSYEQYF
j_call: TRBJ1-2; v_call: TRBV6-6; d_call: NA; clone_size: NA; cdr3_aa: CASRASGGYTF
j_call: TRBJ1-6; v_call: TRBV5-4; d_call: NA; clone_size: NA; cdr3_aa: CASSPTITTDYNSPLHF
j_call: TRBJ2-3; v_call: TRBV27; d_call: NA; clone_size: NA; cdr3_aa: CASSPRLADTQYF
j_call: TRBJ2-7; v_call: TRBV5-4; d_call: TRBD1; clone_size: NA; cdr3_aa: CASSRPRQGSAEQYF
j_call: TRBJ1-4; v_call: TRBV18; d_call: NA; clone_size: NA; cdr3_aa: CASSLSKADEKLFF
j_call: TRBJ2-2; v_call: TRBV5-1; d_call: NA; clone_size: NA; cdr3_aa: CASSLQGEELFF
j_call: TRBJ2-7; v_call: TRBV7-2; d_call: TRBD2; clone_size: NA; cdr3_aa: CASRGRDGYEQYF
j_call: TRBJ2-7; v_call: TRBV27; d_call: TRBD2; clone_size: NA; cdr3_aa: CASSSTSGRQQDGYEQYF
j_call: TRBJ1-3; v_call: TRBV28; d_call: NA; clone_size: NA; cdr3_aa: CASSLGGASGNTIYF
j_call: TRBJ1-5; v_call: TRBV5-5; d_call: NA; clone_size: NA; cdr3_aa: CASSPISGPNNQPQHF
j_call: TRBJ1-2; v_call: TRBV28; d_call: TRBD1; clone_size: once; cdr3_aa: CASRRRYRGQSYGYTF
j_call: TRBJ2-7; v_call: TRBV7-2; d_call: TRBD2; clone_size: NA; cdr3_aa: CASTRDYRYEQYF
j_call: TRBJ1-2; v_call: TRBV5-5; d_call: TRBD1; clone_size: NA; cdr3_aa: CASSIEAGTGLLNYGYTF
j_call: TRBJ2-3; v_call: TRBV9; d_call: TRBD1; clone_size: NA; cdr3_aa: CASSVDRGGTGGFWDTQYF
j_call: TRBJ1-5; v_call: TRBV15; d_call: NA; clone_size: NA; cdr3_aa: CATSRRNSNQPQHF
j_call: TRBJ2-1; v_call: TRBV7-8; d_call: TRBD2; clone_size: NA; cdr3_aa: CASSLALGLAGEWEFF
j_call: NA; v_call: TRBV4-2; d_call: NA; clone_size: NA; cdr3_aa: CASSHRLPETYEQYF
j_call: TRBJ2-2; v_call: TRBV5-4; d_call: NA; clone_size: NA; cdr3_aa: CASSPTSYTGELFF
j_call: TRBJ2-7; v_call: TRBV30; d_call: TRBD2; clone_size: once; cdr3_aa: CAWTGTSGTRSYEQYF
j_call: TRBJ2-7; v_call: TRBV27; d_call: TRBD2; clone_size: NA; cdr3_aa: CASRMLGRGGYEQYF
j_call: TRBJ1-5; v_call: TRBV28; d_call: NA; clone_size: once; cdr3_aa: CASSVGSGQPQHF
j_call: TRBJ1-5; v_call: TRBV21-1; d_call: NA; clone_size: NA; cdr3_aa: CASSVGTGSNQPQHF
j_call: TRBJ1-5; v_call: TRBV18; d_call: NA; clone_size: NA; cdr3_aa: CASSPPVAKTSNQPQHF